This T cell receptor (beta chain) was identified during a study of cytomegalovirus exposure and HLA in healthy donors (dated by TCRdb to about 2017). The study in broad terms: An earlier analysis of more than 550 of the donors reported roughly 300 Gb of sequence data and roughly 120 million unique TCR beta sequences obtained from some 200 million T cells. Roughly 300 gigabases of sequencing data and 78 million or so unique TCR sequences were included in an early release covering roughly 700 HLA-typed donors. Of the 300 to 500 genotyped donors, roughly 76% were placed in the genetic ancestry cluster associated with self-reported Caucasian donors. The aim of the study was to test whether cataloging public T cell receptors could identify signatures of past pathogen exposure. The T cell repertoires of 550 to 850 subjects were profiled by immunosequencing and related to cytomegalovirus serostatus. Besides the first cohort of under 700 subjects, a separate validation cohort made up of 95 to 150 different subjects was used. High-throughput TCR immunosequencing, statistical association of individual TCRs with disease status, and machine learning were combined to predict cytomegalovirus infection status. In a later analysis, previously published TCR beta repertoires from 550 to 750 donors were re-analyzed and high-resolution HLA genotyping was added so that TCR occurrence patterns could be studied. The later analysis used no new phenotypic data to find candidate immune exposures, relying instead on TCR beta sequences and their occurrence across donors. An earlier analysis of nearly 600 of the donors applied high-throughput TCR beta sequencing to assess whether each TCR beta V gene segment acted as functional or pseudogenic. Donor age, sex, ethnicity and CMV serostatus were compiled together with the repertoire data. A later genetic analysis took genome-wide SNP genotypes for about three fifths of the 666 donors and used that subset as a discovery cohort. Every repertoire in the discovery cohort had been generated on one and the same sequencing platform. HLA typing included class I and class II loci at four-digit resolution. The number of typed donors differed by locus: about 620-640 for A, B, C, DRB1 and DQB1; some 500 for DQA1; around 580 for DPA1; and roughly 470 for DPB1. Four or five DR-DQ haplotypes were handled as single units for association and clustering, since linkage in the cohort was strong. Among roughly 370 genotyped donors of the cohort, an average of roughly 240,000 unique TCR beta nucleotide sequences were sequenced per donor, about a sixth of them non-productive. Findings and caveats that apply to the study as a whole: Strong co-occurrence of HLA alleles, especially DR and DQ, made assigning TCR associations to individual alleles difficult. In vitro tests confirmed that a few of the cytomegalovirus-associated TCR beta chains recognize cytomegalovirus antigens. According to the authors, the approach could potentially be generalized to other disease states and immunological phenotypes. Some 16 rarely observed V segments, including chromosome 9 orphons, were excluded from the earlier analysis of several hundred of the donors because counts were too low. Only TCR beta chains were sequenced in this cohort, and the absence of alpha or paired-chain data limited detectable features. An association between a missense DCLRE1C variant and V-gene and J-gene trimming of TCR beta chains was found in a later genetic analysis and replicated in an independent cohort. The study listed 164 TCR beta chains as associated with cytomegalovirus. According to a later genetic analysis, donors in an Asian-associated ancestry cluster had fewer N-insertions in productive TCRs than the approximately 670-donor mean. In a later analysis, HLA-associated TCR beta chains showed more clonal expansion and lower generation probabilities than non-associated chains that were equally common. Most TCR sequences were seen in very few donors, while some public TCRs were found in many individuals. The 87-base-pair reads could not distinguish some IMGT-functional V segments, including TRBV6-2 and TRBV6-3, so those segments were excluded. The presence/absence analyses assumed that sequencing depth was roughly uniform across donors, and that assumption may not be true. For the cohort, immune exposure information was limited to CMV serostatus. A further reported finding was that TCR beta sequences accurately predicted the HLA-A and HLA-B alleles for most subjects in the first cohort. At a false discovery rate of 0.05, a later analysis linked around 17,000 TCR beta sequences to specific HLA alleles. According to a later analysis, most CMV-associated TCR beta chains appeared to be HLA-restricted, and the HLA associations seemed to be driven largely by CMV exposure. An earlier analysis of around 500 of the donors showed that most TCR beta V segments appeared in productive rearrangements either about 87% or about 30% of the time, which broadly matched IMGT annotations. Several of the top co-occurrence clusters appeared to be linked to parvovirus B19, influenza, CMV and Epstein-Barr virus, according to a later analysis. In both the original and validation cohorts, the classifier was reported to diagnose cytomegalovirus status with high specificity and sensitivity. In a later analysis, TCR association rates were found to vary across HLA loci, with the most associated TCRs seen for DRB1 alleles and the fewest for HLA-C alleles. A group of highly shared sequence variants was considered likely to be a technical artifact of the sequencing pipeline. Because HLA typing was unavailable for some donors at each locus, only the typed subset was used in association tests. Linkage disequilibrium might explain the correlated functional status among segregating V segments, but an unknown experimental factor could not be ruled out.

The cohort was made up of 666 healthy bone marrow donors. At the time of sampling, every cohort member was nominally healthy, though immune exposures that went unrecorded were likely present. The donor tested CMV seronegative, placing the donor among the roughly 350 seronegative members of the cohort. A peripheral blood sample was collected from each donor, and TCR beta sequencing was performed on peripheral blood mononuclear cells. The Qiagen DNeasy Blood Extraction Kit was used to extract genomic DNA from the blood cell samples. CDR3 length: 15 amino acids, cysteine to phenylalanine. Only CDR3 DNA remains: 45 bases, in frame from the first base. CDR1 and CDR2 are drawn from the germline V gene (reference sequence): MNHEY, SMNVEV. The V end gives up 4 bases and the J end 3 bases, leaving 6 bases in the junction not matched to a gene. Comments on this clone: It has no known antigen specificity. The input lacks base qualities; no much larger clone sits a single base away.

Library preparation used the immunoSEQ multiplex PCR assay. A mixture of 60 forward primers for TCR Vbeta segments and 13 reverse primers for TCR Jbeta segments was used in the multiplex PCR. The CDR3 region of rearranged TCR beta genes was amplified from genomic DNA with a multiplex PCR assay. The amplified TCR beta libraries were sequenced on the Illumina HiSeq System as 87-base-pair reads. Per the source publication's procedure: Across the roughly 700 repertoires, a later analysis counted tens of millions of unique TCR beta chains, roughly 11 million of which were shared by at least two donors. Raw reads were error-corrected and collapsed into unique sequences with a nearest-neighbor algorithm that merged closely related sequences to remove PCR and sequencing errors. CDR3 sequences were aligned to IMGT reference sequences to assign V, D and J gene segments. For a sequence to be retained, at least a six-nucleotide match to both a V gene segment and a J gene segment was required. A rearrangement was called productive if the CDR3 had no stop codons and remained in frame with V and J, and every other rearrangement was called non-productive. Following IMGT convention, CDR3 was defined as the stretch from the second conserved V-encoded cysteine up to the conserved J-encoded phenylalanine. The earlier analysis of about 500 of the donors excluded sequences that lacked an unambiguous match to a single V gene segment. An earlier analysis of 587 of the donors called V segments functional above 56.7% productive rearrangements and segregating when the between-donor standard deviation exceeded 5%. A statistical classification framework was built for diagnosing cytomegalovirus status from the catalog of TCR beta chain sequences. In a later analysis, TCR nucleotide sequences were compared against IMGT/GENE-DB human TR gene sequences so that V and J genes could be assigned. Using the TCRdist pipeline, a later analysis assigned CDR3 sequences along with most-parsimonious VDJ recombination scenarios. In a later analysis, every TCR beta chain was defined by the combination of its CDR3 amino acid sequence and its V-gene family, and reads without a unique V-gene family were dropped. A later analysis removed roughly 590 highly shared, low-generation-probability nucleotide sequences to deal with suspected cross-contamination and a sequencing artifact. For each public chain, a later analysis derived a clonal expansion index from normalized ranks of inferred template counts within each repertoire. In a later analysis, generation probabilities were computed using a VDJ recombination model fitted to out-of-frame rearrangements, and the results were checked against IGoR. Hypergeometric tests were used in a later analysis to score TCR-TCR, TCR-HLA and TCR-CMV co-occurrence, with a repertoire-size bias correction applied to the TCR pairs. In a later analysis, false discovery rates were estimated by permuting HLA or CMV assignments 20 times. In a later analysis, co-occurring TCRs were grouped using DBSCAN, and TCRdist sequence similarity was added for clustering within HLA-allele-positive subsets. Repertoires with fewer than 30,000 or more than 120,000 public chains, plus five repertoires with anomalous nucleotide sharing, were excluded from co-occurrence clustering. TCRdb provides this immuneACCESS table in a form limited to in-frame rearrangements. Some clones are lacking; in checked studies, under half of them reflect an unresolved V gene, and why the rest are absent is not known. Clone size and V and J calls were adopted from that table, with D and trimming inferred from the DNA. Counted in this sample were approximately 150,000 clones; more than 60% of them appeared once. Around 4% of the sample goes to the ten largest clones.

The TCR originated in a man aged 35 to 55 in good health and CMV-seronegative. Recombination joined TRBV27 with TRBJ1-2, with TRBD1 identical over 9 junction bases. The sequenced material came from PBMCs. At the DNA level, the sequence is TGTGCCAGCAGTTGGGGGGGACAGGGACACTATGGCTACACCTTC. Its amino acids are CASSWGGQGHYGYTF.